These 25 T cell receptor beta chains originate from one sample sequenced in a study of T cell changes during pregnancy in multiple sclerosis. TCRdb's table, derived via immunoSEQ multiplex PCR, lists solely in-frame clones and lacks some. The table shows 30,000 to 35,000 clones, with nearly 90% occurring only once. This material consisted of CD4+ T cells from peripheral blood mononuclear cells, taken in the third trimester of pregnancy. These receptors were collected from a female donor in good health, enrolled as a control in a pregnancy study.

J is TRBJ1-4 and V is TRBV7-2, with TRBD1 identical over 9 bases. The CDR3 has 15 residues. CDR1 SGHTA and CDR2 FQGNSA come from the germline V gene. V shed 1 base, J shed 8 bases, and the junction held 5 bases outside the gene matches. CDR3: CASSLEVTGGEKLFF. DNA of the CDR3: TGTGCCAGCAGCTTAGAAGTGACAGGGGGAGAAAAACTGTTTTTT.

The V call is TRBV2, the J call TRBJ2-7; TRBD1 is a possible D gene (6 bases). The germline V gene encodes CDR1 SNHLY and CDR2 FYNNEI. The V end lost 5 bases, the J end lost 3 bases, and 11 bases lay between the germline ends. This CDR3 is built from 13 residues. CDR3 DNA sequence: TGTGCCAGCAGTCCCGGGACATACTACGAGCAGTACTTC. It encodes CASSPGTYYEQYF.

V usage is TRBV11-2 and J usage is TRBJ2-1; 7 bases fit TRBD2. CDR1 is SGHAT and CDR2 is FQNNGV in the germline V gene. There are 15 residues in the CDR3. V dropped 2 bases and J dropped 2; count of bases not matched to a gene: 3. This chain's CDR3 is CASSLMAGAYNEQFF. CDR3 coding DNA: TGTGCCAGCAGCTTAATGGCGGGAGCCTACAATGAGCAGTTCTTC.

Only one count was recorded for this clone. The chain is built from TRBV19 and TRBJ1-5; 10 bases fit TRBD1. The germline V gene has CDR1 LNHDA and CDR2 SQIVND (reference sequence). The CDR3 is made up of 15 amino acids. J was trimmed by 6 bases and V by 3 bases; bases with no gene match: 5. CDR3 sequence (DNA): TGTGCCAGTAGTATTGACAGGGGGCAGGGTCAGCCCCAGCATTTT. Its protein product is CASSIDRGQGQPQHF.

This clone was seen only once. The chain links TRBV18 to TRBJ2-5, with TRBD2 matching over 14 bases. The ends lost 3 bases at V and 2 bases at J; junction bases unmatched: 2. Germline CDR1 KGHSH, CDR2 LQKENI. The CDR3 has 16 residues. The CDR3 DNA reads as TGTGCCAGCTCACCCGGACTAGCGGGGGGTCAAGAGACCCAGTACTTC. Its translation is CASSPGLAGGQETQYF.

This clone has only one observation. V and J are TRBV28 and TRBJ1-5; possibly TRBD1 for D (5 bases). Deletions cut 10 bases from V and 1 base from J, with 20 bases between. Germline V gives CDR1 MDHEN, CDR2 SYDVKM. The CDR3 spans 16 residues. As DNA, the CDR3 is TGTGCCACCAACGAAGTTGGGGCCGGAAGCAATCAGCCCCAGCATTTT. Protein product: CATNEVGAGSNQPQHF.

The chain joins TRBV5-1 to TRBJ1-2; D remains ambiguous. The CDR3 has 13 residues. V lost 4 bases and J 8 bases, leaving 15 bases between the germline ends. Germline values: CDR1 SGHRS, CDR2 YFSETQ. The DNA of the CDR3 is TGCGCCAGCAGCCCTAGGGAGGCGGAGGGCTACACCTTC. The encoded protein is CASSPREAEGYTF. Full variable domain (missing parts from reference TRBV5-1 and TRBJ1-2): KAGVTQTPRYLIKTRGQQVTLSCSPISGHRSVSWYQQTPGQGLQFLFEYFSETQRNKGNFPGRFSGRQFSNSRSEMNVSTLELGDSALYLCASSPREAEGYTFGSGTRLTVV.

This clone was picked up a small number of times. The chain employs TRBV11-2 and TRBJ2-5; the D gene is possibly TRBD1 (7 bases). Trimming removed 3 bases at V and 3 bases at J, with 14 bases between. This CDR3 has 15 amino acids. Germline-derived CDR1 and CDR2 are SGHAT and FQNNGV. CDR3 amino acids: CASSFGGQMKETQYF. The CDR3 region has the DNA TGTGCCAGCAGCTTCGGGGGACAGATGAAAGAGACCCAGTACTTC.

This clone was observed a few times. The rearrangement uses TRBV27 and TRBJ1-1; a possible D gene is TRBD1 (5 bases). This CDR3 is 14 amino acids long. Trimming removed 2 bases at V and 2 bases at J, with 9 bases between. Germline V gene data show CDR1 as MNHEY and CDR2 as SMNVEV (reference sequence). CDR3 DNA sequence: TGTGCCAGCAGTTTAACAGGACCCAACACTGAAGCTTTCTTT. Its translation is CASSLTGPNTEAFF.

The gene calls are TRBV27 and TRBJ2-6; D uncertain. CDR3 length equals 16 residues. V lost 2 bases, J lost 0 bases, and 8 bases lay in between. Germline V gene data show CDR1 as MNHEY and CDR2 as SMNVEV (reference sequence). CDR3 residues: CASSLKSSSGANVLTF. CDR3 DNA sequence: TGTGCCAGCAGTTTAAAATCGAGCTCTGGGGCCAACGTCCTGACTTTC.

DNA for the CDR3: TGTGCCAGTGGAGGCCGGGGATCCCAAGAGACCCAGTACTTC. This codes for CASGGRGSQETQYF. The chain is built from TRBV19 and TRBJ2-5; possible D gene TRBD2, 5 bases. Germline V CDR1 and CDR2: LNHDA, SQIVND (reference sequence). The CDR3 runs to 14 residues. The V gene lost 8 bases and the J gene lost 1 base, with 14 bases spanning the gap.

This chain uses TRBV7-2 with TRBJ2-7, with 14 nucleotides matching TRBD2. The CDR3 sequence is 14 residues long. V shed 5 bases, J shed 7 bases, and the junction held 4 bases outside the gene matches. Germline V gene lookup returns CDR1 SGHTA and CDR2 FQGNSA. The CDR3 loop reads CASSRLAGGGEQYF. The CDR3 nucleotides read TGTGCCAGCAGCCGACTAGCGGGGGGGGGAGAGCAGTACTTC. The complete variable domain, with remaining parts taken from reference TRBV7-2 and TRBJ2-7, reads GAGVSQSPSNKVTEKGKDVELRCDPISGHTALYWYRQSLGQGLEFLIYFQGNSAPDKSGLPSDRFSAERTGGSVSTLTIQRTQQEDSAVYLCASSRLAGGGEQYFGPGTRLTVT.

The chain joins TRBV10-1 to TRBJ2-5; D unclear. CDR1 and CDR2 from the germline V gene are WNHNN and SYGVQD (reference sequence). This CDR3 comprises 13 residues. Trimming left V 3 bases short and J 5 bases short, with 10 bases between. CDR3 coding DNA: TGCGCCAGCAGTGATAACCCTGAGGAGACCCAGTACTTC. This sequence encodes CASSDNPEETQYF.

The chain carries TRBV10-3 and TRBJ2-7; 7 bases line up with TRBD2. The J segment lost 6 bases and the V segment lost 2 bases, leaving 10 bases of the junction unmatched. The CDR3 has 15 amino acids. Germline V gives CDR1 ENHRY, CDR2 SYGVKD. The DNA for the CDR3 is TGTGCCATCAGTGAGGCCTTGACTAGCTCAACCGAGCAGTACTTC. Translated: CAISEALTSSTEQYF.

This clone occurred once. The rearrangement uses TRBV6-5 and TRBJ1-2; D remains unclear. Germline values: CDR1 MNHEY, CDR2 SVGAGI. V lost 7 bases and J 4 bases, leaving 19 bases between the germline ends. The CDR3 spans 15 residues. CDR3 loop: CASTPSAGSSYGYTF. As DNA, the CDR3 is TGTGCCAGCACCCCTTCAGCGGGGTCGAGCTATGGCTACACCTTC.

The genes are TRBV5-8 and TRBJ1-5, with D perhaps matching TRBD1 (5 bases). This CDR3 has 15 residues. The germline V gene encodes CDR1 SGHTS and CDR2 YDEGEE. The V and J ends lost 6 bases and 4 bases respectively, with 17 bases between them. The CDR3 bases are TGTGCCAGCACCGTACCCACGACAGCGAATCAGCCCCAGCATTTT. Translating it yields CASTVPTTANQPQHF.

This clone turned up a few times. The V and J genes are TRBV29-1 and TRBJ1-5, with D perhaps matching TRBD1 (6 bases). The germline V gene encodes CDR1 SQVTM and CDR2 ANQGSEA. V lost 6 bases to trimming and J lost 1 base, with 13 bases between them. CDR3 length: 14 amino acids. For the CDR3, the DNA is TGCAGCGTGGCTGGGGACACGAGCAATCAGCCCCAGCATTTT. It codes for CSVAGDTSNQPQHF.

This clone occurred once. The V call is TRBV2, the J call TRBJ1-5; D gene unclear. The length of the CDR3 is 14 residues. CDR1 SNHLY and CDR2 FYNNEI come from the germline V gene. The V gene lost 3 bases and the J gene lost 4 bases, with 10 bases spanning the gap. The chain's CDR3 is CASSEGRRNQPQHF. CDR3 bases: TGTGCCAGCAGTGAGGGCAGACGAAATCAGCCCCAGCATTTT. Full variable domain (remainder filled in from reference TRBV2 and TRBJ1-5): EPEVTQTPSHQVTQMGQEVILRCVPISNHLYFYWYRQILGQKVEFLVSFYNNEISEKSEIFDDQFSVERPDGSNFTLKIRSTKLEDSAMYFCASSEGRRNQPQHFGDGTRLSIL.

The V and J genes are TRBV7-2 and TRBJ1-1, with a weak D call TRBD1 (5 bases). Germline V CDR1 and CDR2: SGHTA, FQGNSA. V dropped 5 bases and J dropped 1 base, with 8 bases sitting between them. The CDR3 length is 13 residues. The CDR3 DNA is TGTGCCAGCAGCCAACAGGAGAACACTGAAGCTTTCTTT. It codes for CASSQQENTEAFF. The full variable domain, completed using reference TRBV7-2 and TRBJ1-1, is GAGVSQSPSNKVTEKGKDVELRCDPISGHTALYWYRQSLGQGLEFLIYFQGNSAPDKSGLPSDRFSAERTGGSVSTLTIQRTQQEDSAVYLCASSQQENTEAFFGQGTRLTVV.

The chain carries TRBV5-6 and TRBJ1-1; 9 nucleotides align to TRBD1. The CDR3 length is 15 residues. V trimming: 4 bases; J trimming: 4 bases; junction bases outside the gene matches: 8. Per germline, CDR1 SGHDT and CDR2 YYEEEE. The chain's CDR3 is CASSHAGTGITEAFF. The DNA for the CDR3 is TGTGCCAGCAGCCATGCCGGGACAGGGATCACTGAAGCTTTCTTT.

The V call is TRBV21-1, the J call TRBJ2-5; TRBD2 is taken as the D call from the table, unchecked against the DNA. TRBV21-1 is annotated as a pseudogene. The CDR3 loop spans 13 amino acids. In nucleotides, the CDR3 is TGTGCCAGCAGCAAAGCGGTCGGGGAGACCCAGTACTTC. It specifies CASSKAVGETQYF.

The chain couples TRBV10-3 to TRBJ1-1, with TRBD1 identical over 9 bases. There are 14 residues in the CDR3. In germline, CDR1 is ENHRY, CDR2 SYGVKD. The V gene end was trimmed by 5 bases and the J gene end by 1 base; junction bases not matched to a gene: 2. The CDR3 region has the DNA TGTGCCATCAGTCCGGACAGGGGGAACACTGAAGCTTTCTTT. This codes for CAISPDRGNTEAFF.

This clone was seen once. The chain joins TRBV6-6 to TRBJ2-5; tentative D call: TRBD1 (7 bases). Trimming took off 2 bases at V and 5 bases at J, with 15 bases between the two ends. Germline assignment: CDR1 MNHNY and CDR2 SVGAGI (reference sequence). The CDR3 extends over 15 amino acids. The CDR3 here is CASSYPRGVGETQYF. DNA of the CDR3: TGTGCCAGCAGTTACCCCAGGGGGGTGGGGGAGACCCAGTACTTC.

The CDR3 protein is CASSAGTPEETQYF. CDR3 bases: TGTGCCAGCAGCGCCGGTACTCCGGAGGAGACCCAGTACTTC. The chain joins TRBV5-8 to TRBJ2-5; D ambiguous. The CDR3 has 14 amino acids. CDR1 and CDR2 from the germline V gene are SGHTS and YDEGEE. V was cut by 4 bases and J by 5 bases, with 15 bases left in between.

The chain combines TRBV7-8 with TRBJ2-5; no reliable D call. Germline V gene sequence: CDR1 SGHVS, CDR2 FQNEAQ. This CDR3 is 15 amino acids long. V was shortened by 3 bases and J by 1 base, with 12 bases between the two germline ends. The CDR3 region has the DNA TGTGCCAGCAGCTTGACAAGGCCCTCCCAAGAGACCCAGTACTTC. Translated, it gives CASSLTRPSQETQYF. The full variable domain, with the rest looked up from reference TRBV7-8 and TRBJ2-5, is GAGVSQSPRYKVAKRGQDVALRCDPISGHVSLFWYQQALGQGPEFLTYFQNEAQLDKSGLPSDRFFAERPEGSVSTLKIQRTQQEDSAVYLCASSLTRPSQETQYFGPGTRLLVL.